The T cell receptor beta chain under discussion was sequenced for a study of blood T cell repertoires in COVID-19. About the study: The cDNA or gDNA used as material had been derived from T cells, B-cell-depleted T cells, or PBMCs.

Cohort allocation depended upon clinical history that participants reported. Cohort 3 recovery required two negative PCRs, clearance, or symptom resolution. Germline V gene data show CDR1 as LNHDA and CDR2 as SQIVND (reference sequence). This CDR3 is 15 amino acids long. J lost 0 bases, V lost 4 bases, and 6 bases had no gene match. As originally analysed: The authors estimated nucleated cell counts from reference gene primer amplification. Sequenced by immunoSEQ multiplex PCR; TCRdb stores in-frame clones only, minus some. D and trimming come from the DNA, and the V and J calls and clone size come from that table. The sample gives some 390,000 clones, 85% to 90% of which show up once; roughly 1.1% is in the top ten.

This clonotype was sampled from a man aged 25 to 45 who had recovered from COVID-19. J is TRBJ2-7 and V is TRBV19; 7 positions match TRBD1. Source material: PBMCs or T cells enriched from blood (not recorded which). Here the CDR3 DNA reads TGTGCCAGTAGTACCGAGGACAGGAGCTCCTACGAGCAGTACTTC. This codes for CASSTEDRSSYEQYF.